Listed here are 6 T cell receptor beta chains from one sample, sequenced in a study of T cell repertoires in cytomegalovirus infection. These receptors' targets are unknown. Each CDR3 protein gets one entry after TCRdb re-called the reads with MiXCR. The sample lists around 100,000 distinct CDR3 sequences; roughly 39% were seen once. The sequences come from CD8+ T cells from cultured PBMCs, collected from culture after CMV antigen stimulation. The receptors stem from a human donor in good health (CMV status not recorded). Some clones in this sample may be carry-over from other donors' samples.

This clonotype was counted at least ten times. CDR3 residues: CASSHGTDNYGYTF. The DNA of the CDR3 is TGTGCCAGCAGTCACGGGACGGATAACTATGGCTACACCTTC. V is TRBV6-2 or TRBV6-3 and J is TRBJ1-2; D possibly corresponds to TRBD1 (5 bases). Trimming left V 5 bases short and J 1 base short, with 11 bases between. This CDR3 is built from 14 residues. Germline CDR1 MNHEY, CDR2 SVGEGT.

The genes are TRBV5-1 and TRBJ2-1; 9 bases agree with TRBD2. The J segment lost 2 bases and the V segment lost 3 bases, leaving 3 bases of the junction unmatched. The CDR3 contains 15 residues. From germline, CDR1 is SGHRS and CDR2 YFSETQ. CDR3 amino acids: CASSWRGGPYNEQFF. In DNA, the CDR3 is TGCGCCAGCAGCTGGCGGGGGGGCCCCTACAATGAGCAGTTCTTC. Using reference TRBV5-1 and TRBJ2-1 for the parts outside the CDR3, the full variable domain is KAGVTQTPRYLIKTRGQQVTLSCSPISGHRSVSWYQQTPGQGLQFLFEYFSETQRNKGNFPGRFSGRQFSNSRSEMNVSTLELGDSALYLCASSWRGGPYNEQFFGPGTRLTVL.

The count of this clonotype is one. The chain employs TRBV25-1 and TRBJ1-1; 9 positions match TRBD1. The trim removed 6 bases at V and 3 bases at J, leaving 11 bases unmatched. The CDR3 totals 16 residues. Germline values: CDR1 MGHDK, CDR2 SYGVNS. The CDR3 DNA sequence: TGTGCCAGCAGCCTGACCACAGGGGGCATGGACACTGAAGCTTTCTTT. This sequence encodes CASSLTTGGMDTEAFF.

The chain recombines TRBV28 with TRBJ2-1; TRBD2 might be the D (7 bases). Trimming shortened V by 6 bases and J by 9 bases, and 24 bases separated the two germline ends. The CDR3 runs 16 residues. Germline CDR1 MDHEN, CDR2 SYDVKM. CDR3 DNA: TGTGCCAGCAGCTTGAGGGCGGGGGCGACATGGTTTGAGCAGTTCTTC. It yields the protein CASSLRAGATWFEQFF.

This clonotype has at least ten counts. The chain is built from TRBV5-4 and TRBJ2-1; 9 bases agree with TRBD1. Germline trimming cut 5 bases from V and 4 bases from J; bases unmatched to any gene: 7. The germline V gene has CDR1 SGHNT and CDR2 YYREEE (reference sequence). The CDR3 is 15 residues long. The CDR3 nucleotides are TGTGCCAGCAGACTGGGACAGGGAATTTACAATGAGCAGTTCTTC. Protein sequence: CASRLGQGIYNEQFF. Supplemented by reference TRBV5-4 and TRBJ2-1, the full variable domain reads ETGVTQSPTHLIKTRGQQVTLRCSSQSGHNTVSWYQQALGQGPQFIFQYYREEENGRGNFPPRFSGLQFPNYSSELNVNALELDDSALYLCASRLGQGIYNEQFFGPGTRLTVL.

In its sample, this clonotype was seen many times. This chain joins TRBV2 and TRBJ2-7, with a tentative D call TRBD1 (6 bases). The CDR3 extends over 13 amino acids. V was pared by 6 bases and J by 4 bases, with 13 bases between. Germline lookup yields CDR1 SNHLY and CDR2 FYNNEI. CDR3: CASRAPDSYEQYF. The DNA of the CDR3 is TGTGCCAGCAGGGCTCCGGACAGTTACGAGCAGTACTTC. The full variable domain, with the rest looked up from reference TRBV2 and TRBJ2-7, is EPEVTQTPSHQVTQMGQEVILRCVPISNHLYFYWYRQILGQKVEFLVSFYNNEISEKSEIFDDQFSVERPDGSNFTLKIRSTKLEDSAMYFCASRAPDSYEQYFGPGTRLTVT.